Here is one T cell receptor beta chain with its context. This record belongs to a study of CD8 T cells in Susac syndrome. RNA amounts of 0.5 to 1 ug underwent reverse transcription with random hexamers. Across 54 Vbeta and 13 Jbeta, immunoSEQ multiplex PCR amplified TCR beta CDR3. MiXCR was run by TCRdb on the immunoSEQ multiplex PCR reads, yielding one entry per CDR3 protein. The sample shows under 200,000 distinct CDR3 sequences, 85% to 95% of them seen only once. Germline V gene sequence: CDR1 SQVTM, CDR2 ANQGSEA. This CDR3 has 13 amino acids. V was clipped by 3 bases and J by 1 base, with 9 bases between them.

The sequenced material came from CD4+ T cells from PBMCs. The TCR originated in a human donor with Susac syndrome. The V and J genes are TRBV29-1 and TRBJ1-1; D unclear. CDR3 residues: CSVEGRANTEAFF. The DNA for the CDR3 is TGCAGCGTTGAGGGTCGGGCGAACACTGAAGCTTTCTTT.